One sample yielded the 21 T cell receptor beta chains listed below, sequenced in a study of blood T cell repertoires in COVID-19. The data were produced by immunoSEQ multiplex PCR, yet TCRdb's version contains in-frame clones alone and is incomplete. Of hundreds of thousands of clones listed, roughly 87% are singletons. The sequenced sample consisted of PBMCs or T cells enriched from blood (not recorded which). Receptor source: a woman aged 18-29 years who had recovered from COVID-19.

V usage is TRBV28 and J usage is TRBJ2-2; 13 nucleotides agree with TRBD2. From germline, CDR1 is MDHEN and CDR2 SYDVKM. V dropped 4 bases and J dropped 3; count of bases not matched to a gene: 8. This CDR3 is 18 amino acids long. This CDR3 is CASSWPTSGRLDTGELFF. Written as DNA, the CDR3 is TGTGCCAGCAGTTGGCCGACTAGCGGGAGGCTCGACACCGGGGAGCTGTTTTTT.

The chain is built from TRBV6-2 or TRBV6-3 and TRBJ1-5; 7 bases match TRBD1. The CDR3 contains 15 residues. After removal of 2 bases from V and 6 bases from J, the junction contained 7 bases not matched to a gene. Germline V gene data show CDR1 as MNHEY and CDR2 as SVGEGT. Here the CDR3 DNA reads TGTGCCAGCAGTTACGTTCGACAGGGCGGTCAGCCCCAGCATTTT. Its protein is CASSYVRQGGQPQHF.

The chain links TRBV5-4 to TRBJ2-7; D is unclear. CDR1 and CDR2 from the germline V gene are SGHNT and YYREEE (reference sequence). CDR3 length equals 12 residues. The V and J ends lost 0 bases and 3 bases respectively, with 4 bases between them. The CDR3: CASSLDNYEQYF. The CDR3 DNA sequence: TGTGCCAGCAGCTTGGACAACTACGAGCAGTACTTC.

CDR3 sequence (DNA): TGTGCCAGTGAGGACAGGGGATCGACCACTGAAGCTTTCTTT. Its translation: CASEDRGSTTEAFF. The chain couples TRBV3-1 (or the pseudogene TRBV3-2) to TRBJ1-1; 9 bases align to TRBD1. V lost 9 bases and J lost 4; bases outside the gene matches: 9. CDR3 length equals 14 residues. Germline V gene lookup returns CDR1 LGHDT and CDR2 YNNKEL (reference sequence).

This clone was picked up a small number of times. This chain uses TRBV7-9 with TRBJ2-5; D uncertain. The CDR3 sequence is 15 residues long. Between the trimmed V and J ends, which lost 5 bases and 1 base, there was a span of 14 bases. CDR1 and CDR2 (germline): SEHNR, FQNEAQ (reference sequence). The CDR3 DNA is TGTGCCAGCAGCCCCATCGACTGGTTCCAAGAGACCCAGTACTTC. Its protein product is CASSPIDWFQETQYF. Using reference TRBV7-9 and TRBJ2-5 for the parts outside the CDR3, the full variable domain is DTGVSQNPRHKITKRGQNVTFRCDPISEHNRLYWYRQTLGQGPEFLTYFQNEAQLEKSRLLSDRFSAERPKGSFSTLEIQRTEQGDSAMYLCASSPIDWFQETQYFGPGTRLLVL.

The chain links TRBV5-1 to TRBJ1-4; D gene ambiguous. CDR1 is SGHRS, CDR2 YFSETQ, per germline. Trimming pared 0 bases from V and 4 bases from J, leaving 10 bases between. This CDR3 is 15 amino acids long. CDR3 in DNA: TGCGCCAGCAGCTTGGGATTGAGTGATAATGAAAAACTGTTTTTT. Translated, it gives CASSLGLSDNEKLFF.

The V gene is TRBV19, the J gene TRBJ1-5; a possible D gene is TRBD1 (5 bases). The CDR3 is made up of 15 amino acids. Germline CDR1 LNHDA, CDR2 SQIVND (reference sequence). The V gene lost 7 bases and the J gene lost 0 bases, with 13 bases spanning the gap. CDR3 protein: CASTAVGLSNQPQHF. CDR3 sequence (DNA): TGTGCCAGTACAGCGGTGGGACTTAGCAATCAGCCCCAGCATTTT. The full variable domain, rest sourced from reference TRBV19 and TRBJ1-5, is DGGITQSPKYLFRKEGQNVTLSCEQNLNHDAMYWYRQDPGQGLRLIYYSQIVNDFQKGDIAEGYSVSREKKESFPLTVTSAQKNPTAFYLCASTAVGLSNQPQHFGDGTRLSIL.

This clone was recorded a few times. This chain joins TRBV27 and TRBJ2-7, with TRBD2 matching 7 bases. Germline CDR1 reads MNHEY; CDR2 reads SMNVEV (reference sequence). Germline trimming cut 4 bases from V and 3 bases from J; bases unmatched to any gene: 9. This CDR3 comprises 15 residues. CDR3 DNA: TGTGCCAGCAGTTCCGGACTGGCGGGAGTCTACGAGCAGTACTTC. It codes for CASSSGLAGVYEQYF.

The chain is built from TRBV6-5 and TRBJ1-1; 10 bases match TRBD1. Per the germline V gene, CDR1 is MNHEY and CDR2 is SVGAGI. With 4 bases clipped from V and 4 bases from J, the junction kept 0 bases outside the gene matches. This CDR3 contains 13 residues. CDR3 amino acids: CASSWTGGTEAFF. CDR3 bases: TGTGCCAGCAGTTGGACAGGGGGCACTGAAGCTTTCTTT.

The rearrangement joins TRBV2 to TRBJ2-1; 9 bases match TRBD2. Trimming took 5 bases from V and 6 from J; bases not matched to a gene: 11. Germline assignment: CDR1 SNHLY and CDR2 FYNNEI. This CDR3 comprises 16 residues. The CDR3 DNA reads as TGTGCCAGCAGTCCAACCACTAGCGGGCGATTCAATGAGCAGTTCTTC. It encodes CASSPTTSGRFNEQFF. The variable domain in full, completed from reference TRBV2 and TRBJ2-1, reads EPEVTQTPSHQVTQMGQEVILRCVPISNHLYFYWYRQILGQKVEFLVSFYNNEISEKSEIFDDQFSVERPDGSNFTLKIRSTKLEDSAMYFCASSPTTSGRFNEQFFGPGTRLTVL.

This clone was seen once. The chain uses TRBV18 and TRBJ1-2; 7 bases agree with TRBD1. The germline V gene encodes CDR1 KGHSH and CDR2 LQKENI. This CDR3 comprises 16 residues. Trimming took 6 bases from V and 2 from J; bases not matched to a gene: 12. The CDR3 spells CASSNAAVTGNYGYTF. The CDR3 DNA follows: TGTGCCAGCTCCAACGCCGCTGTGACAGGGAACTATGGCTACACCTTC.

The rearrangement links TRBV28 to TRBJ1-1; D unclear. V was clipped by 5 bases and J by 5 bases, with 12 bases between them. The CDR3 runs 13 residues. CDR1 is MDHEN and CDR2 is SYDVKM in the germline V gene. CDR3 protein: CASSPPEGTEAFF. The DNA for the CDR3 is TGTGCCAGCAGTCCCCCGGAGGGAACTGAAGCTTTCTTT. Full variable domain (rest looked up from reference TRBV28 and TRBJ1-1): DVKVTQSSRYLVKRTGEKVFLECVQDMDHENMFWYRQDPGLGLRLIYFSYDVKMKEKGDIPEGYSVSREKKERFSLILESASTNQTSMYLCASSPPEGTEAFFGQGTRLTVV.

CDR3 bases: TGTGCCAGCAGTGGGACTAGCGGGCCGCAAGAGACCCAGTACTTC. It encodes CASSGTSGPQETQYF. This chain uses TRBV2 with TRBJ2-5; TRBD2 aligns across 11 bases. Germline values: CDR1 SNHLY, CDR2 FYNNEI. The CDR3 covers 15 residues. V shed 4 bases and J 2 bases; nucleotides not matched to a gene: 3.

The chain carries TRBV6-1 and TRBJ2-5, with 8 bases lining up with TRBD1. CDR1 MNHNS and CDR2 SASEGT come from the germline V gene. This CDR3 comprises 16 residues. Losses at the gene ends were 3 bases for V and 2 bases for J; bases not matched to a gene: 8. The CDR3 loop reads CASSDTGTGLQETQYF. The DNA of the CDR3 is TGTGCCAGCAGTGACACCGGGACAGGACTTCAAGAGACCCAGTACTTC.

CDR3 bases: TGTGCCAGCAGCCAAGGGGTGGGAGAGACCCAGTACTTC. The encoded protein is CASSQGVGETQYF. This chain joins TRBV7-3 and TRBJ2-5, with D maybe TRBD1 (5 bases). Germline CDR1 SGHTA, CDR2 FQGTGA. The V gene lost 5 bases and the J gene lost 4 bases, with 11 bases spanning the gap. The CDR3 contains 13 residues.

The CDR3: CASSHLDRVVYGYTF. DNA for the CDR3: TGTGCCAGCAGCCACCTTGACAGGGTGGTTTATGGCTACACCTTC. The chain links TRBV7-9 to TRBJ1-2, with 7 bases lining up with TRBD1. This CDR3 has 15 amino acids. Germline CDR1 SEHNR, CDR2 FQNEAQ (reference sequence). V gave up 5 bases and J gave up 5 bases; unmatched junction bases: 11.

This chain joins TRBV28 and TRBJ1-4; D unclear. In germline, CDR1 is MDHEN, CDR2 SYDVKM. The length of the CDR3 is 14 residues. The V end lost 4 bases, the J end lost 6 bases, and 12 bases lay between the germline ends. The CDR3 loop is CASSSGGLDEKLFF. In nucleotides, the CDR3 is TGTGCCAGCAGTTCAGGAGGGTTGGATGAAAAACTGTTTTTT.

The V and J genes are TRBV5-6 and TRBJ2-7; 9 bases line up with TRBD1. The germline CDR1 and CDR2 sequences are SGHDT and YYEEEE. V lost 2 bases, J lost 4 bases, and 7 bases stayed unmatched. The CDR3 has 15 residues. As DNA, the CDR3 is TGTGCCAGCAGCTTCGGGACAGGGAGGCAGTACGAGCAGTACTTC. Protein sequence: CASSFGTGRQYEQYF.

The chain couples TRBV28 to TRBJ1-1; D unresolved. The CDR3 length is 12 residues. CDR1 MDHEN and CDR2 SYDVKM come from the germline V gene. Trimming left V 5 bases short and J 4 bases short, with 8 bases between. The CDR3 loop reads CASSNHGTEAFF. CDR3 DNA: TGTGCCAGCAGTAACCACGGCACTGAAGCTTTCTTT.

This clone was seen a handful of times. This chain uses TRBV5-4 with TRBJ2-5; maybe TRBD2 (6 bases). This CDR3 region has 14 residues. V was pared by 5 bases and J by 0 bases, with 11 bases between. Per germline, CDR1 SGHNT and CDR2 YYREEE (reference sequence). The CDR3: CASRVGLHQETQYF. Written as DNA, the CDR3 is TGTGCCAGCAGGGTGGGACTGCACCAAGAGACCCAGTACTTC.

This clone is a singleton in its sample. CDR3 nucleotides: TGTGCCAGCACCCGGGGGGACACAACCCGCGGTGGTAATGAAAAACTGTTTTTT. This gives the protein CASTRGDTTRGGNEKLFF. The chain carries TRBV6-4 and TRBJ1-4, with TRBD1 as a possible D gene (6 bases). Germline CDR1 is MRHNA and CDR2 is SNTAGT. The CDR3 has 18 amino acids. V lost 7 bases to trimming and J lost 4 bases, with 25 bases between them.